The following is a TCR beta chain sequence with its context. The sample belongs to a study of blood T cell repertoires in COVID-19. Turning to the study itself: Samples of COVID-19 (acute and convalescent) were obtained from the United States, Italy and Spain. Nucleic acid was either cDNA or gDNA, and it came from T cells, B-cell-depleted T cells, or PBMCs.

In the original analysis: Estimates of nucleated cell counts were drawn from the amplification of reference gene primers. Only in-frame clones appear in the TCRdb table, and some are missing; sequencing was by immunoSEQ multiplex PCR. V, J and clone size are those of that table, while D and trimming were read from the DNA. Here the sample spans about 360,000 clones, approximately 80% being singletons. V shed 4 bases, J shed 4 bases, and the junction held 4 bases outside the gene matches. Germline V lookup: CDR1 SEHNR, CDR2 FQNEAQ (reference sequence). The CDR3 length is 13 residues. Sequencing was carried out using peripheral blood. The TCR originated in a human donor with acute or convalescent COVID-19. The donor label of this sample is uncertain. V usage is TRBV7-9 and J usage is TRBJ2-7; 7 positions agree with TRBD2. The CDR3 reads CASSYSGGYEQYF. The CDR3 DNA reads as TGTGCCAGCAGCTATTCCGGGGGGTACGAGCAGTACTTC. Based on the CDR3 plus reference TRBV7-9 and TRBJ2-7, the full variable domain is DTGVSQNPRHKITKRGQNVTFRCDPISEHNRLYWYRQTLGQGPEFLTYFQNEAQLEKSRLLSDRFSAERPKGSFSTLEIQRTEQGDSAMYLCASSYSGGYEQYFGPGTRLTVT.